These T cell receptor beta chains were read from a single sample in a study of T-cell memory formation after mild COVID-19. TCRdb used MiXCR to reprocess the 5' RACE reads, holding one entry per CDR3 protein. The sample includes 84,000 or so distinct CDR3 sequences, roughly 14% of them seen just once. The sample taken for sequencing was PBMCs or a T cell subset sorted from them (not recorded which). The receptors were sampled from an adult woman who had mild COVID-19 (a few samples of this study predate the infection). Cell type and time point are not known. The CDR3 runs from the conserved cysteine through the conserved F or W. The order of the fields is clone size, J gene, CDR3 length, V gene, D gene, CDR3 DNA, CDR3 protein. D genes are given only for firm matches. Clone size is not always given. Where it is, it says once, few, many or a class for expanded clones.

>few|TRBJ2-3|15|TRBV9|TRBD2
TGTGCCAGCAGCGTATCGGGGGGGCCAGGAGATACGCAGTATTTT
CASSVSGGPGDTQYF
>NA|TRBJ2-2|14|TRBV7-9|TRBD1
TGTGCCAGAGGGGACAGACGGACTGCCGGGGAGCTGTTTTTT
CARGDRRTAGELFF
>NA|TRBJ2-1|14|TRBV12-3/TRBV12-4|NA
TGTGCCAGCAGTTTACAGGGCTCCTACAATGAGCATTTCTTC
CASSLQGSYNEHFF
>few|TRBJ1-1|14|TRBV11-1|NA
TGTGCCAGCAGCTTACGACAGCCGAACACTGAAGCTTTCTTT
CASSLRQPNTEAFF
>many|TRBJ2-1|15|TRBV11-2|TRBD2
TGTGCCAGCAGCCCGGTCAGCGGGAGCGGCAATGAGCAGTTCTTC
CASSPVSGSGNEQFF
>many|TRBJ2-5|14|TRBV7-9|NA
TGTGCCAGCAGCCCCGGACAGCCTCGGGAGACCCAGTACTTC
CASSPGQPRETQYF
>NA|TRBJ2-7|13|TRBV7-3|NA
TGTGCCAGCAGCTTAGCCGAGAACTACGAGCAGTACTTC
CASSLAENYEQYF
>few|TRBJ1-1|13|TRBV15|NA
TGTGCCACCAGCCAGAACTTGAACACTGAAGCTTTCTTT
CATSQNLNTEAFF
>few|TRBJ2-1|15|TRBV7-2|TRBD2
TGTGCCAGCAGCCCCGGACTAGTACAGTACAATGAGCAGTTCTTC
CASSPGLVQYNEQFF
>few|TRBJ1-1|16|TRBV7-2|NA
TGTGCCAGCAGCTTAGCCACAGCATGGCTCCCCACTGAAGCTTTCTTT
CASSLATAWLPTEAFF
>few|TRBJ2-1|17|TRBV7-9|TRBD1
TGTGCCAGCAGCTCAAACCACGGACAGGGGCGATACAATGAGCAGTTCTTC
CASSSNHGQGRYNEQFF
>NA|TRBJ2-7|16|TRBV7-9|NA
TGTGCCAGCAGCTTAGCCTCCCTCGACCCAACCAACGAGCAGTACTTC
CASSLASLDPTNEQYF